The clone carrying this T cell receptor beta chain was counted many times. This record comes from a study of response to subunit inactivated influenza vaccine. TCRdb processed the RT-PCR reads anew with MiXCR; each CDR3 protein has one entry. The data show 150,000 to 200,000 distinct CDR3 sequences, with approximately 12% seen just once and approximately 32% held by the top ten. The CDR3 is made up of 14 amino acids. Germline CDR1 is SGHVS and CDR2 is FNYEAQ. Trimming at V came to 0 bases and at J to 4 bases, leaving 0 bases not matched to a gene. These data also featured in a second study, about T cells expressing NK-cell markers. From that report: TCR beta cDNA was made by 5'RACE template switching with UMIs.

This receptor was obtained from a man aged 50 to 59 who received an inactivated influenza vaccine. The specimen was CD8+ T cells sorted from PBMCs, collected 11 to 12 days after vaccination. The chain has TRBV7-6 and TRBJ2-5; TRBD2 agrees at 9 bases. In DNA, the CDR3 is TGTGCCAGCAGCTTAGCGACTAGCGGAGAGACCCAGTACTTC. It encodes CASSLATSGETQYF.